The 13 T cell receptor beta chains in this list originate from one sample, sequenced in a study of cytomegalovirus exposure and HLA in healthy donors. The PCR was carried out with 60 Vbeta primers and 13 Jbeta primers. TCRdb's table, derived via immunoSEQ multiplex PCR, lists solely in-frame clones and lacks some. The table has about 250,000 clones, 65% to 85% seen once. The sample taken for sequencing was PBMCs. The receptors were gathered from a female donor in good health and CMV-seronegative.

This clone was seen more than once but under ten times. The gene calls are TRBV27 and TRBJ2-1, with TRBD2 matching over 13 bases. The CDR3 has 15 residues. Unmatched junction bases numbered 6, after V lost 5 bases and J lost 8 bases. In germline, CDR1 is MNHEY, CDR2 SMNVEV (reference sequence). The DNA of the CDR3 is TGTGCCAGCAGTGACGGACTAGCGGGAGCCGATGAGCAGTTCTTC. Its protein is CASSDGLAGADEQFF.

This sequence joins TRBV5-1 and TRBJ2-5; D gene unclear. V was shortened by 3 bases and J by 2 bases, with 14 bases between the two germline ends. CDR3 length: 15 residues. CDR1 is SGHRS and CDR2 is YFSETQ in the germline V gene. CDR3 DNA: TGCGCCAGCAGCTCCCCCCTGAGCGCACAAGAGACCCAGTACTTC. Amino acid sequence: CASSSPLSAQETQYF.

The chain uses TRBV19 and TRBJ2-5; D might be TRBD2 (5 bases). The J call may be wrong; the DNA end is better matched by TRBJ2-7. The CDR3 spans 15 residues. Germline CDR1 LNHDA, CDR2 SQIVND (reference sequence). Here the CDR3 DNA reads TGTGCCAGTAGCCCGCAAAACGGGGTGACCTACGAGCAGTACTTC. Residues: CASSPQNGVTYEQYF.

The rearrangement joins TRBV30 to TRBJ1-2; TRBD1 is a possible D gene (5 bases). The CDR3 contains 15 residues. V lost 0 bases and J 2 bases, leaving 13 bases between the germline ends. The germline V gene has CDR1 GTSNPN and CDR2 SVGIG (reference sequence). The CDR3: CAWSVRGSGNYGYTF. The CDR3 region has the DNA TGTGCCTGGAGTGTACGGGGGAGCGGAAACTATGGCTACACCTTC.

The genes are TRBV29-1 and TRBJ2-1; no reliable D call. The germline CDR1 and CDR2 sequences are SQVTM and ANQGSEA. With 2 bases removed from V and 4 bases from J, the gap between germline ends came to 9 bases. CDR3 length equals 13 residues. CDR3 amino acids: CSVELQLYNEQFF. For the CDR3, the DNA is TGCAGCGTTGAACTACAGTTATACAATGAGCAGTTCTTC.

The chain couples TRBV11-2 to TRBJ2-5, with D possibly being TRBD1 (5 bases). This CDR3 has 15 amino acids. The V end lost 5 bases, the J end lost 1 base, and 14 bases lay between the germline ends. In germline, CDR1 is SGHAT, CDR2 FQNNGV. CDR3 sequence (DNA): TGTGCCAGCAGCCTCCGGTCCAGGGCCCAAGAGACCCAGTACTTC. This sequence encodes CASSLRSRAQETQYF.

DNA of the CDR3: TGCGCCAGCAGCCCGGGGGACTCCACAGATACGCAGTATTTT. Translating it yields CASSPGDSTDTQYF. This chain uses TRBV5-1 with TRBJ2-3, with D maybe TRBD2 (6 bases). The CDR3 length is 14 residues. Trimming removed 4 bases at V and 2 bases at J, with 11 bases between. Germline V gene sequence: CDR1 SGHRS, CDR2 YFSETQ. The full variable domain, in which reference TRBV5-1 and TRBJ2-3 provide the parts outside the CDR3, is KAGVTQTPRYLIKTRGQQVTLSCSPISGHRSVSWYQQTPGQGLQFLFEYFSETQRNKGNFPGRFSGRQFSNSRSEMNVSTLELGDSALYLCASSPGDSTDTQYFGPGTRLTVL.

This clone was counted between two and nine times. The gene calls are TRBV19 and TRBJ1-2; D not certain. The CDR3 is 13 residues long. V lost 2 bases and J lost 7, with 11 bases in between. Germline V gives CDR1 LNHDA, CDR2 SQIVND (reference sequence). For the CDR3, the DNA is TGTGCCAGTAGTATATTGGCCTCAGGTGGCTACACCTTC. As protein: CASSILASGGYTF. Full variable domain (remainder filled in from reference TRBV19 and TRBJ1-2): DGGITQSPKYLFRKEGQNVTLSCEQNLNHDAMYWYRQDPGQGLRLIYYSQIVNDFQKGDIAEGYSVSREKKESFPLTVTSAQKNPTAFYLCASSILASGGYTFGSGTRLTVV.

V is TRBV10-3 and J is TRBJ2-3, with D possibly TRBD2 on 5 matching bases. The CDR3 consists of 14 residues. The V gene lost 6 bases and the J gene lost 6 bases, with 16 bases spanning the gap. The germline V gene has CDR1 ENHRY and CDR2 SYGVKD. The chain's CDR3 is CAISSMDFTDTQYF. DNA for the CDR3: TGTGCCATCAGCTCCATGGACTTCACGGATACGCAGTATTTT.

Here the CDR3 reads CASSYSTGGDNQPQHF. Here the CDR3 DNA reads TGTGCCAGCAGTTACTCGACAGGGGGGGACAATCAGCCCCAGCATTTT. V gene TRBV6-6 combines with J gene TRBJ1-5, with 9 bases identical to TRBD1. The CDR3 is made up of 16 amino acids. Germline-derived CDR1 and CDR2 are MNHNY and SVGAGI (reference sequence). J lost 3 bases, V lost 0 bases, and 3 bases had no gene match.

The chain employs TRBV7-9 and TRBJ2-5, with D perhaps matching TRBD2 (5 bases). The V end lost 0 bases, the J end lost 5 bases, and 13 bases lay between the germline ends. This CDR3 contains 15 residues. Looked up from germline, CDR1 is SEHNR and CDR2 is FQNEAQ (reference sequence). CDR3 DNA: TGTGCCAGCAGCTTAGCGGTCCGGGGTTCGGAGACCCAGTACTTC. It specifies CASSLAVRGSETQYF.

V usage is TRBV4-1 and J usage is TRBJ2-5; D unresolved. The CDR3 runs to 14 residues. Germline V gene sequence: CDR1 MGHRA, CDR2 YSYEKL. V was pared by 1 base and J by 5 bases, with 11 bases between. The CDR3 here is CASSQVPGSETQYF. For the CDR3, the DNA is TGCGCCAGCAGCCAAGTACCCGGGTCGGAGACCCAGTACTTC.

The V gene is TRBV7-9, the J gene TRBJ2-1; the match to TRBD1 covers 7 bases. Germline trimming cut 2 bases from V and 7 bases from J; bases unmatched to any gene: 8. This CDR3 contains 15 residues. From germline, CDR1 is SEHNR and CDR2 FQNEAQ (reference sequence). The CDR3 protein is CASSLTTGHGNEQFF. The CDR3 DNA reads TGTGCCAGCAGCTTAACGACAGGGCACGGTAATGAGCAGTTCTTC.